The present T cell receptor beta chain was sequenced within a study of shared clonotypes between healthy human individuals. Background on the study: Each donor contributed plates that comprised three CD4 naive, three CD4 memory, two CD8 naive and one CD8 memory. Whole-study results and caveats: Four donors shared approximately 5% of their naive CD4 clonotypes.

Details on this clone: No antigen is known for it.

For each subset, genomic DNA was distributed in equal portions over several immunoSEQ plates. The protocol was immunoSEQ multiplex PCR, while the TCRdb copy is restricted to in-frame clones and leaves out a portion. The data contain about 2.4 million clones, roughly 93% of them singletons. Trimming cost V 2 bases and J 7 bases, with 11 bases left between them. From germline, CDR1 is GTSNPN and CDR2 SVGIG (reference sequence). This CDR3 comprises 12 residues. Sequencing was done on a sample of naive CD4+ T cells from PBMCs. Subset denoted: CD45RA+ positively selected. This chain joins TRBV30 and TRBJ2-5; TRBD1 might be the D (5 bases). The TCR sequence derives from a man younger than 35 in good health. Some clones in this sample may be carry-over from other donors' samples. The chain's CDR3 is CAWSPGPGTQYF. The CDR3 DNA reads as TGTGCCTGGAGTCCAGGGCCAGGGACCCAGTACTTC.